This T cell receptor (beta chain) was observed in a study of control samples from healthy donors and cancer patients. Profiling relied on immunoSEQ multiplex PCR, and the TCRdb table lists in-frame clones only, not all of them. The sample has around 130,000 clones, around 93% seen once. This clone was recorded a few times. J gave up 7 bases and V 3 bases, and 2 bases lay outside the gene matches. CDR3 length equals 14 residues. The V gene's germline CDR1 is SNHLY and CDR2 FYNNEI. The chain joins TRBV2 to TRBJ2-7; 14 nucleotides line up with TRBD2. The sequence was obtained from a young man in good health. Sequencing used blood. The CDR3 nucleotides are TGTGCCAGCAGTGACGGACTAGCGGGGGGTGAGCAGTACTTC. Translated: CASSDGLAGGEQYF.